Presented here are 20 T cell receptor beta chains from one specimen sequenced in a study of shared clonotypes between healthy human individuals. Only in-frame clones appear in the TCRdb table, and some are missing; sequencing was by immunoSEQ multiplex PCR. The sample comprises about 2 million clones, roughly 95% of which are singletons, and 0.1% to 0.15% rests with the top ten. Input material: naive CD4+ T cells sorted from blood. The subset: CD45RA+ positively selected. The receptors originated from a man aged 18 to 35 in good health.

V usage is TRBV9 and J usage is TRBJ1-3; the match to TRBD1 covers 7 bases. This CDR3 contains 15 residues. Germline V gene data show CDR1 as SGDLS and CDR2 as YYNGEE. Trimming removed 0 bases from V and 1 base from J; junction bases left unmatched: 1. The CDR3 protein is CASSVEGASGNTIYF. The DNA for the CDR3 is TGTGCCAGCAGCGTAGAGGGGGCTTCTGGAAACACCATATATTTT.

J is TRBJ1-2 and V is TRBV4-1; D call uncertain. Deletions cut 1 base from V and 6 bases from J, with 15 bases between. In germline, CDR1 is MGHRA, CDR2 YSYEKL. The CDR3 is 15 residues long. The CDR3 DNA reads TGCGCCAGCAGCCAAGTTTGGGCCGGGGTGGATGGCTACACCTTC. Translated: CASSQVWAGVDGYTF.

The chain carries TRBV30 and TRBJ2-3, with 9 positions matching TRBD2. Germline CDR1 and CDR2: GTSNPN and SVGIG (reference sequence). Trimming took 2 bases from V and 3 from J; bases not matched to a gene: 12. This CDR3 contains 17 residues. The CDR3 DNA is TGTGCCTGGAGTACCTCTAGGACTAGCGTCTGGACAGATACGCAGTATTTT. Protein sequence: CAWSTSRTSVWTDTQYF.

The rearrangement links TRBV19 to TRBJ2-5; D is perhaps TRBD1 (5 bases). Deletions cut 3 bases from V and 4 bases from J, with 18 bases between. The CDR3 extends over 16 amino acids. Germline values: CDR1 LNHDA, CDR2 SQIVND (reference sequence). CDR3 loop: CASSIRMTERLETQYF. CDR3 bases: TGTGCCAGTAGTATCCGAATGACAGAGCGCTTAGAGACCCAGTACTTC.

The chain joins TRBV6-1 to TRBJ1-1; D ambiguous. Trimming pared 4 bases from V and 6 bases from J, leaving 12 bases between. Germline V gene lookup returns CDR1 MNHNS and CDR2 SASEGT. The CDR3 spans 13 residues. This CDR3 is CASSVNTVPEAFF. The DNA for the CDR3 is TGTGCCAGCAGTGTCAACACTGTCCCTGAAGCTTTCTTT.

V gene TRBV6-5 combines with J gene TRBJ2-3; D remains unclear. Trimming removed 6 bases at V and 5 bases at J, with 12 bases between. The germline gives CDR1 MNHEY, CDR2 SVGAGI. CDR3 length: 13 residues. The CDR3 DNA reads as TGTGCCAGCAGACGGATTATGGGAGATACGCAGTATTTT. Protein: CASRRIMGDTQYF.

The chain carries TRBV5-8 and TRBJ2-7; 11 bases line up with TRBD2. The CDR3 loop spans 15 amino acids. V lost 4 bases to trimming and J lost 2 bases; unmatched junction nucleotides: 5. Germline CDR1 is SGHTS and CDR2 is YDEGEE. Written as DNA, the CDR3 is TGTGCCAGCAGCCAGCCGGGACTAGCGGCCTACGAGCAGTACTTC. It translates to CASSQPGLAAYEQYF.

The chain couples TRBV30 to TRBJ2-1, with D possibly matching TRBD2 (5 bases). Between the trimmed V and J ends, which lost 4 bases and 4 bases, there was a span of 14 bases. From germline, CDR1 is GTSNPN and CDR2 SVGIG (reference sequence). The CDR3 is 14 amino acids. DNA for the CDR3: TGTGCCTGGACCTCTAGCAACCAATACAATGAGCAGTTCTTC. Encoded protein: CAWTSSNQYNEQFF.

On this clone: Compared with germline, one end of the junction differs, possibly owing to a read error. This rearrangement joins TRBV7-9 to TRBJ2-6, with D perhaps matching TRBD1 (6 bases). CDR1 and CDR2 (germline): SEHNR, FQNEAQ (reference sequence). The CDR3 contains 12 residues. Written as DNA, the CDR3 is TGTGCCAGCAGCTTAGATCTTACAGGGTTGGCTTTC. Its translation is CASSLDLTGLAF.

This clone was seen a single time. V gene TRBV14 combines with J gene TRBJ1-1, with D hard to call. The V and J ends lost 3 bases and 7 bases respectively, with 9 bases between them. The CDR3 has 12 residues. The germline gives CDR1 SGHDN, CDR2 FVKESK. The CDR3 DNA reads TGTGCCAGCAGCCAGTTCTCTCATGAAGCTTTCTTT. It yields the protein CASSQFSHEAFF.

V and J are TRBV7-2 and TRBJ1-2; D is ambiguous. The CDR3 totals 13 residues. V lost 1 base and J 7 bases, leaving 10 bases between the germline ends. Looked up from germline, CDR1 is SGHTA and CDR2 is FQGNSA. CDR3: CASSLGERAGYTF. The CDR3 coding sequence is TGTGCCAGCAGCTTAGGGGAGAGGGCTGGCTACACCTTC.

V and J are TRBV5-1 and TRBJ2-5; D may be TRBD1 (6 bases). Per the germline V gene, CDR1 is SGHRS and CDR2 is YFSETQ. Trimming removed 1 base at V and 5 bases at J, with 12 bases between. The CDR3 spans 14 residues. CDR3 protein: CASSLLQGTETQYF. CDR3 DNA sequence: TGCGCCAGCAGCTTGCTCCAGGGGACGGAGACCCAGTACTTC. Drawing the rest from reference TRBV5-1 and TRBJ2-5, the complete variable domain is KAGVTQTPRYLIKTRGQQVTLSCSPISGHRSVSWYQQTPGQGLQFLFEYFSETQRNKGNFPGRFSGRQFSNSRSEMNVSTLELGDSALYLCASSLLQGTETQYFGPGTRLLVL.

This clone was seen just once. The chain employs TRBV7-9 and TRBJ2-7; 8 bases match TRBD1. CDR1 and CDR2 (germline): SEHNR, FQNEAQ (reference sequence). The CDR3 sequence is 17 residues long. The junction had 16 bases not matched to a gene; V was cut back by 4 bases and J by 5 bases. CDR3 sequence: CASSSRSRDRGLHEQYF. As DNA, the CDR3 is TGTGCCAGCAGCTCCCGATCGAGAGACAGGGGATTACACGAGCAGTACTTC. The variable domain in full, completed from reference TRBV7-9 and TRBJ2-7, reads DTGVSQNPRHKITKRGQNVTFRCDPISEHNRLYWYRQTLGQGPEFLTYFQNEAQLEKSRLLSDRFSAERPKGSFSTLEIQRTEQGDSAMYLCASSSRSRDRGLHEQYFGPGTRLTVT.

The chain's CDR3 is CAISEPGQGDEKLFF. DNA of the CDR3: TGTGCCATCAGTGAGCCGGGACAGGGCGATGAAAAACTGTTTTTT. The chain carries TRBV10-3 and TRBJ1-4, with 9 bases aligning to TRBD1. The V and J ends lost 2 bases and 6 bases, in that order; junction bases with no gene match: 4. The length of the CDR3 is 15 residues. Germline values: CDR1 ENHRY, CDR2 SYGVKD.

V and J are TRBV2 and TRBJ1-3; the D gene is possibly TRBD1 (5 bases). Germline CDR1 and CDR2: SNHLY and FYNNEI. Trimming left V 7 bases short and J 1 base short, with 8 bases between. This CDR3 spans 13 amino acids. The DNA for the CDR3 is TGTGCCAGCAACCAGGGATCTGGAAACACCATATATTTT. Translating gives CASNQGSGNTIYF. The variable domain in full, completed from reference TRBV2 and TRBJ1-3, reads EPEVTQTPSHQVTQMGQEVILRCVPISNHLYFYWYRQILGQKVEFLVSFYNNEISEKSEIFDDQFSVERPDGSNFTLKIRSTKLEDSAMYFCASNQGSGNTIYFGEGSWLTVV.

This clone was detected once. The chain carries TRBV7-2 and TRBJ2-7, with D unresolved. The germline V gene encodes CDR1 SGHTA and CDR2 FQGNSA. The CDR3 length is 12 residues. V lost 5 bases to trimming and J lost 10 bases, with 15 bases between them. CDR3: CASSKEVERQYF. Written as DNA, the CDR3 is TGTGCCAGCAGCAAAGAGGTTGAGAGACAGTACTTC.

This chain connects TRBV2 to TRBJ2-7; possible D gene TRBD1, 5 bases. CDR3 length: 13 amino acids. V was clipped by 7 bases and J by 2 bases, with 12 bases between them. Germline lookup yields CDR1 SNHLY and CDR2 FYNNEI. CDR3 in DNA: TGTGCCAGCATTAGACAGTTGGCCTACGAGCAGTACTTC. Translation gives CASIRQLAYEQYF.

J is TRBJ1-2 and V is TRBV5-1; no clear D gene. Deletions cut 0 bases from V and 4 bases from J, with 13 bases between. This CDR3 has 15 amino acids. Germline V gene lookup returns CDR1 SGHRS and CDR2 YFSETQ. The CDR3 coding sequence is TGCGCCAGCAGCTTGGGCCCCCAGGTCGGCTATGGCTACACCTTC. This sequence encodes CASSLGPQVGYGYTF. The full variable domain, with the rest looked up from reference TRBV5-1 and TRBJ1-2, is KAGVTQTPRYLIKTRGQQVTLSCSPISGHRSVSWYQQTPGQGLQFLFEYFSETQRNKGNFPGRFSGRQFSNSRSEMNVSTLELGDSALYLCASSLGPQVGYGYTFGSGTRLTVV.

J is TRBJ1-1 and V is TRBV7-6, with D possibly TRBD1 on 5 matching bases. The CDR3 is 15 amino acids. Germline V gene lookup returns CDR1 SGHVS and CDR2 FNYEAQ. V was trimmed by 0 bases and J by 0 bases, leaving 8 bases between them. The CDR3 loop is CASSLAPGLNTEAFF. For the CDR3, the DNA is TGTGCCAGCAGCTTAGCTCCGGGACTGAACACTGAAGCTTTCTTT.

This chain connects TRBV6-5 to TRBJ2-7; 10 nucleotides match TRBD2. The CDR3 has 16 amino acids. The V gene's germline CDR1 is MNHEY and CDR2 SVGAGI. With V trimmed by 2 bases and J by 4 bases, 8 bases remained unmatched. CDR3 amino acids: CASSYILAGEQYEQYF. In DNA, the CDR3 is TGTGCCAGCAGTTACATCCTAGCGGGAGAACAATACGAGCAGTACTTC.